The 17 T cell receptor gamma chains reported below all come from one sample, sequenced in a study of gamma-delta T cells after stem cell transplantation. TCRdb reprocessed the RT-PCR reads using CATT. Among 1,000 to 1,300 gamma-chain clones listed, approximately 24% were seen once. The sample comprised gamma-delta T cells. These receptor sequences come from a human donor. It is not recorded whose cells these are; they may come from a transplant donor.

The gene calls are TRGV8 and TRGJP1. No J gene is reported in TCRdb; it was inferred here by comparing the DNA with germline. The CDR3 loop spans 16 amino acids. Germline V gene lookup returns CDR1 VENAVY and CDR2 YDSYNSRV. Trimming took 0 bases from V and 6 from J; bases not matched to a gene: 10. In nucleotides, the CDR3 is TGTGCCACCTGGGATAGGCCCGGCGTTTCTGGTTGGTTCAAGATATTT. Translated, it gives CATWDRPGVSGWFKIF.

V gene TRGV3 combines with J gene TRGJ1 or TRGJ2. The J gene, absent from TCRdb, was called here by matching the DNA to germline. Germline-derived CDR1 and CDR2 are VTNTFY and YDVSTARD (reference sequence). The CDR3 has 14 residues. After removal of 5 bases from V and 0 bases from J, the junction contained 7 bases not matched to a gene. The CDR3 sequence: CATWAKLNYYKKLF. Here the CDR3 DNA reads TGTGCCACCTGGGCCAAACTGAATTATTATAAGAAACTCTTT.

A remark on this clone: A much bigger clone sits one base away, suggesting this may be a read error. The V call is TRGV3, the J call TRGJP2. The J gene, left out of TCRdb, was set here by checking the DNA against germline. The CDR3 extends over 18 amino acids. Germline-derived CDR1 and CDR2 are VTNTFY and YDVSTARD (reference sequence). The CDR3 sequence: CATWNRRLLYSSDWIKTF. DNA of the CDR3: TGTGCCACCTGGAACAGGCGCCTCCTATATAGTAGTGATTGGATCAAGACGTTT.

By its share, this clone is medium-sized. V is TRGV2 and J is TRGJ1 or TRGJ2. Because TCRdb records no J gene, it was assigned here through a match of the DNA to germline. The CDR3 spans 14 residues. The V gene's germline CDR1 is EGSNGY and CDR2 YDSYNSKV. V lost 0 bases, J lost 6 bases, and 8 bases stayed unmatched. The CDR3 here is CATWDGPPGYKKLF. CDR3 in DNA: TGTGCCACCTGGGACGGGCCACCTGGTTATAAGAAACTCTTT.

Remarks on this clone: The same CDR3 also results from other DNA sequences found in this sample. This chain links TRGV3 with TRGJ1 or TRGJ2. TCRdb is silent on the J gene; assignment here came from matching the DNA to germline. The trim removed 1 base at V and 4 bases at J, leaving 4 bases unmatched. The V gene's germline CDR1 is VTNTFY and CDR2 YDVSTARD (reference sequence). The length of the CDR3 is 13 residues. The CDR3 reads CATWDSLYYKKLF. The CDR3 DNA follows: TGTGCCACCTGGGACAGCCTCTATTATAAGAAACTCTTT.

This clone was detected only a few times. This chain joins TRGV4 and TRGJ1 or TRGJ2. TCRdb offers no J gene call, so here the DNA was matched to germline to obtain one. This CDR3 has 13 amino acids. Trimming cost V 0 bases and J 11 bases; bases outside gene matches: 10. Germline lookup yields CDR1 EGSTGY and CDR2 YDSYTSSV. The CDR3 sequence is CATWDGREVEKLF. In nucleotides, the CDR3 is TGTGCCACCTGGGATGGGCGGGAGGTTGAGAAACTCTTT.

This clone was seen only once. This same CDR3 is encoded by further DNA sequences in the sample. The chain carries TRGV2 and TRGJ1 or TRGJ2. As TCRdb names no J gene, one was assigned here on the basis of a DNA match to germline. The V gene's germline CDR1 is EGSNGY and CDR2 YDSYNSKV. The CDR3 is made up of 14 amino acids. Trimming cost V 1 base and J 7 bases; bases outside gene matches: 10. CDR3 protein: CATWDGLFEYKKLF. The CDR3 DNA is TGTGCCACCTGGGACGGACTATTTGAATATAAGAAACTCTTT.

This clone is labeled as large. The rearrangement joins TRGV4 to TRGJP2. No J gene was available from TCRdb, and it was assigned here by a germline match of the DNA. The CDR3 loop spans 15 amino acids. V lost 0 bases and J lost 2; bases outside the gene matches: 3. CDR1 and CDR2 from the germline V gene are EGSTGY and YDSYTSSV. Written as DNA, the CDR3 is TGTGCCACCTGGGATGGGCACAGTAGTGATTGGATCAAGACGTTT. Encoded protein: CATWDGHSSDWIKTF.

This clone showed up just a few times. The V and J genes are TRGV4 and TRGJ1 or TRGJ2. The J gene, left out of TCRdb, was set here by checking the DNA against germline. Germline V CDR1 and CDR2: EGSTGY, YDSYTSSV. CDR3 size: 11 residues. Trimming removed 3 bases from V and 9 bases from J; junction bases left unmatched: 5. The CDR3 protein is CATWDKGKKLF. DNA for the CDR3: TGTGCCACCTGGGATAAGGGTAAGAAACTCTTT.

This clone has more than one count but fewer than ten. The CDR3 DNA sequence: TGTGCCACCTGGGATGGGCGTAGGAGGGATTATAAGAAACTCTTT. Translation gives CATWDGRRRDYKKLF. The chain couples TRGV4 to TRGJ1 or TRGJ2. In the absence of a J gene in TCRdb, the DNA was matched to germline to assign it here. Germline CDR1 EGSTGY, CDR2 YDSYTSSV. The CDR3 consists of 15 residues. Trimming at V came to 0 bases and at J to 5 bases, leaving 10 bases not matched to a gene.

V usage is TRGV3 and J usage is TRGJ1 or TRGJ2. No J gene is reported in TCRdb; it was inferred here by comparing the DNA with germline. CDR3 length equals 14 residues. Losses at the gene ends were 1 base for V and 2 bases for J; bases not matched to a gene: 5. Germline V gene sequence: CDR1 VTNTFY, CDR2 YDVSTARD (reference sequence). CDR3 DNA sequence: TGTGCCACCTGGGACAGAGGGCATTATTATAAGAAACTCTTT. Encoded protein: CATWDRGHYYKKLF.

Regarding this clone: A read error may produce the germline difference seen at one junction end. This sample includes further DNA sequences coding for the same CDR3. V is TRGV2 and J is TRGJP1. TCRdb records no J gene; here it was assigned by comparing the DNA to germline. CDR1 EGSNGY and CDR2 YDSYNSKV come from the germline V gene. This CDR3 has 13 amino acids. Here the CDR3 reads CATWDGLSRFKIF. The CDR3 region has the DNA TGCGCCACCTGGGACGGGCTCTCCAGGTTCAAGATATTT.

This clone qualifies as large. Other DNA sequences from this sample encode an identical CDR3 as well. This chain links TRGV4 with TRGJP2. No J gene is reported in TCRdb; it was inferred here by comparing the DNA with germline. Germline CDR1 EGSTGY, CDR2 YDSYTSSV. The junction had 7 bases not matched to a gene; V was cut back by 0 bases and J by 3 bases. The CDR3 is made up of 16 amino acids. The CDR3 DNA follows: TGTGCCACCTGGGATGGGCCTGGGGGTAGTGATTGGATCAAGACGTTT. Protein: CATWDGPGGSDWIKTF.

By sample share, this clone is large (0.1 to 1%). CDR3 sequence reads: CALWEVRELGKKIKVF. In DNA, the CDR3 is TGTGCCTTGTGGGAGGTGCGAGAGTTGGGCAAAAAAATCAAGGTATTT. The V call is TRGV9, the J call TRGJP. V trimming: 0 bases; J trimming: 6 bases; junction bases outside the gene matches: 2. CDR1 and CDR2 (germline): GITISATS, ISYDGTV (reference sequence). CDR3 length: 16 residues.

Sample share makes this clone large. This chain uses TRGV9 with TRGJP. The J gene was not available in TCRdb and was assigned here by matching the DNA to germline segments. The CDR3 has 19 residues. Germline V gene sequence: CDR1 GITISATS, CDR2 ISYDGTV (reference sequence). V was pared by 0 bases and J by 7 bases, with 12 bases of the junction left unmatched. CDR3 nucleotide sequence: TGTGCCTTGTGGGAGGTGCAAAGAGTGAGGGAGTTGGGCAAAAAAATCAAGGTATTT. This gives the protein CALWEVQRVRELGKKIKVF.

The J gene is TRGJ1 or TRGJ2, the V gene TRGV2. The J gene is absent in TCRdb and was assigned here via DNA matching to germline. The CDR3 contains 16 residues. CDR1 and CDR2 from the germline V gene are EGSNGY and YDSYNSKV. The J segment lost 5 bases and the V segment lost 1 base, leaving 14 bases of the junction unmatched. CDR3 coding DNA: TGTGCCACCTGGGACGGTTTAGGGAGTGAAAATTATAAGAAACTCTTT. Translated: CATWDGLGSENYKKLF.

V gene TRGV2 combines with J gene TRGJP2. TCRdb lists no J gene, so it was determined here by aligning the DNA to germline. The CDR3 contains 17 residues. The germline V gene encodes CDR1 EGSNGY and CDR2 YDSYNSKV. After removal of 0 bases from V and 1 base from J, the junction contained 8 bases not matched to a gene. Here the CDR3 DNA reads TGTGCCACCTGGGACGGGCTTAAAGTTAGTAGTGATTGGATCAAGACGTTT. This codes for CATWDGLKVSSDWIKTF.